This is a list of T cell receptor beta chains from one sample in a study of Ad26.COV2.S vaccination and SARS-CoV-2 variants. TCRdb's table, derived via immunoSEQ multiplex PCR, lists solely in-frame clones and lacks some. The sample has hundreds of thousands of clones, about 89% seen once; the top ten hold approximately 4.5%. Sequences were derived from peripheral blood, sampled in a trial of Ad26.COV2.S vaccine versus placebo. The source of these receptors is a person between 18 and 65 years old who received the Ad26.COV2.S COVID-19 vaccine or a placebo. CDR3s include the opening cysteine and the closing phenylalanine or tryptophan. The order of the fields is CDR3 length, J gene, V gene, D gene, clone size, CDR3 protein, CDR3 DNA. The D gene is left open where the match is weak. Where a row states a size, it is once, few, many or the class of an expanded clone; other rows omit it.

len: 16; j_gene: TRBJ2-7; v_gene: TRBV5-4; d_gene: -; abundance: -; CDR3aa: CASSSGSGGPPYEQYF; CDR3nt: TGTGCCAGCAGCTCGGGATCGGGCGGGCCACCCTACGAGCAGTACTTC
len: 11; j_gene: TRBJ2-1; v_gene: TRBV29-1; d_gene: -; abundance: few; CDR3aa: CSVQQNNEQFF; CDR3nt: TGCAGCGTTCAACAGAACAATGAGCAGTTCTTC
len: 19; j_gene: TRBJ1-6; v_gene: TRBV19; d_gene: -; abundance: -; CDR3aa: CASSPSGGKQSTANSPLHF; CDR3nt: TGTGCCAGTAGCCCGTCCGGGGGGAAACAGTCGACGGCTAATTCACCCCTCCACTTT
len: 14; j_gene: TRBJ2-5; v_gene: TRBV2; d_gene: TRBD2; abundance: once; CDR3aa: CASMYGGEGETQYF; CDR3nt: TGTGCCAGCATGTACGGGGGGGAGGGAGAGACCCAGTACTTC
len: 16; j_gene: TRBJ2-1; v_gene: TRBV9; d_gene: -; abundance: once; CDR3aa: CASSVGAWGSYNEQFF; CDR3nt: TGTGCCAGCAGCGTAGGTGCATGGGGGTCCTACAATGAGCAGTTCTTC
len: 15; j_gene: TRBJ1-4; v_gene: TRBV11-2; d_gene: -; abundance: -; CDR3aa: CASSLVAGSNEKLFF; CDR3nt: TGTGCCAGCAGCTTAGTGGCAGGGTCTAATGAAAAACTGTTTTTT
len: 13; j_gene: TRBJ1-4; v_gene: TRBV6-6; d_gene: -; abundance: -; CDR3aa: CASSYRDLEKLFF; CDR3nt: TGTGCCAGCAGTTACAGGGATCTTGAAAAACTGTTTTTT
len: 14; j_gene: TRBJ2-2; v_gene: TRBV28; d_gene: -; abundance: -; CDR3aa: CASSLKSNTGELFF; CDR3nt: TGTGCCAGCAGTTTAAAATCTAACACCGGGGAGCTGTTTTTT
len: 16; j_gene: TRBJ1-5; v_gene: TRBV19; d_gene: TRBD1; abundance: -; CDR3aa: CASSIVGTGANQPQHF; CDR3nt: TGTGCCAGTAGTATAGTGGGGACAGGGGCCAATCAGCCCCAGCATTTT
len: 17; j_gene: TRBJ2-7; v_gene: TRBV7-8; d_gene: TRBD2; abundance: -; CDR3aa: CASSLDKAGGRTYEQYF; CDR3nt: TGTGCCAGCAGCTTAGATAAGGCGGGAGGGAGGACCTACGAGCAGTACTTC
len: 16; j_gene: TRBJ1-5; v_gene: TRBV3-1/TRBV3-2; d_gene: -; abundance: -; CDR3aa: CASSPGTPNSNQPQHF; CDR3nt: TGTGCCAGCAGCCCCGGGACACCGAATAGCAATCAGCCCCAGCATTTT
len: 12; j_gene: TRBJ2-7; v_gene: TRBV7-9; d_gene: -; abundance: once; CDR3aa: CASSFSGYEQYF; CDR3nt: TGTGCCAGCAGTTTTTCAGGGTACGAGCAGTACTTC
len: 15; j_gene: TRBJ1-3; v_gene: TRBV5-1; d_gene: -; abundance: -; CDR3aa: CASSLEGNSGNTIYF; CDR3nt: TGCGCCAGCAGCTTGGAGGGGAACTCTGGAAACACCATATATTTT
len: 15; j_gene: TRBJ2-2; v_gene: TRBV28; d_gene: TRBD1; abundance: once; CDR3aa: CASSFRQGWNGELFF; CDR3nt: TGTGCCAGCAGTTTCCGACAGGGATGGAACGGGGAGCTGTTTTTT
len: 15; j_gene: TRBJ2-2; v_gene: TRBV5-5; d_gene: -; abundance: -; CDR3aa: CASSLLGTNTGELFF; CDR3nt: TGTGCCAGCAGCTTGCTGGGGACGAACACCGGGGAGCTGTTTTTT
len: 17; j_gene: TRBJ2-7; v_gene: TRBV7-8; d_gene: -; abundance: -; CDR3aa: CASSLVTGTEEFYEQYF; CDR3nt: TGTGCCAGCAGCTTGGTCACCGGGACGGAGGAATTCTACGAGCAGTACTTC
len: 15; j_gene: TRBJ2-2; v_gene: TRBV27; d_gene: TRBD2; abundance: -; CDR3aa: CASSLAGGYTGELFF; CDR3nt: TGTGCCAGCAGCCTAGCGGGAGGTTACACCGGGGAGCTGTTTTTT
len: 13; j_gene: TRBJ2-1; v_gene: TRBV6-5; d_gene: -; abundance: -; CDR3aa: CASSPRPANEQFF; CDR3nt: TGTGCCAGCAGTCCTAGACCCGCCAATGAGCAGTTCTTC